This T cell receptor beta chain came from a study of blood T cells in healthy people across ages. The CDR3 consists of 13 residues. The V and J ends lost 0 bases and 5 bases respectively, with 8 bases between them. Germline V gives CDR1 SGHKS, CDR2 YYEKEE (reference sequence). A sample-barcoded 5' primer and a J-beta primer mix were used in a second PCR of about 7 to 12 cycles. TCRdb processed the 5' RACE reads anew with MiXCR; each CDR3 protein has one entry. The data hold about 730,000 distinct CDR3 sequences, with about 42% observed a single time. Per sample, no less than 5 micrograms of total RNA were extracted.

This clonotype was sampled from an older woman in good health. The gene calls are TRBV5-5 and TRBJ1-2; D not resolved. Sequenced material: blood. DNA of the CDR3: TGTGCCAGCAGCTTGGATGCCATATATGGCTACACCTTC. Encoded protein: CASSLDAIYGYTF.